This record covers a single TCR beta chain. An end of the junction does not agree with germline; a read error may underlie this. Time point: acute HCV infection, within 168 days of estimated infection date. No in vitro expansion preceded sequencing of these hepatitis C virus-specific cells, which were studied ex vivo. The source of the sample is a study of CD8 T cells in acute hepatitis C reinfection. General study findings and limits: No chronic follow-up sample yielded enough NS3-1073 specific cells. Approximately 13 public clonotypes were found regardless of outcome.

Clones were sequenced by immunoSEQ multiplex PCR, and TCRdb holds only the in-frame ones, with some missing. The table includes approximately 1,400 clones, 40% to 50% detected once. This TCR came from a woman between 18 and 29 years old who spontaneously cleared hepatitis C infection. This material consisted of HCV NS3-1073 tetramer-sorted CD8+ T cells from PBMCs, taken during acute infection.

The CDR3 DNA is TGTGCCACCAGCACTAGCGGGAGGGAAGGTGAGCAGTTCTTC. Translating it yields CATSTSGREGEQFF. The chain joins TRBV14 to TRBJ2-1; 13 bases map to TRBD2. The germline CDR1 and CDR2 sequences are SGHDN and FVKESK. The CDR3 runs 14 residues.